This T cell receptor beta chain was sequenced during a study of blood T cell repertoires in COVID-19. Study-level information: Both acute and convalescent COVID-19 samples were obtained from the United States, Italy and Spain. PBMCs, B-cell-depleted T cells, or T cells provided the cDNA or gDNA that made up the material.

The V end lost 2 bases, the J end lost 7 bases, and 11 bases lay between the germline ends. CDR1 and CDR2 from the germline V gene are KGHSH and LQKENI. The CDR3 runs 13 residues. Authors' analysis steps: From reference gene primer amplification, estimates of nucleated cell counts were derived. Profiling relied on immunoSEQ multiplex PCR, and the TCRdb table lists in-frame clones only, not all of them. Clonal size and the V and J genes are those of that table, whereas D and trimming came from the DNA. The data contain 200,000 or so clones, almost 80% of them seen just once; the ten biggest clones take up roughly 17%.

This chain connects TRBV18 to TRBJ1-2; D call uncertain. Sequences were obtained from peripheral blood. The TCR originated in a man aged 60 to 69 with active or convalescent COVID-19. CDR3 nucleotide sequence: TGTGCCAGCTCACCAGGGCAGGATATTGGCTACACCTTC. It encodes CASSPGQDIGYTF.